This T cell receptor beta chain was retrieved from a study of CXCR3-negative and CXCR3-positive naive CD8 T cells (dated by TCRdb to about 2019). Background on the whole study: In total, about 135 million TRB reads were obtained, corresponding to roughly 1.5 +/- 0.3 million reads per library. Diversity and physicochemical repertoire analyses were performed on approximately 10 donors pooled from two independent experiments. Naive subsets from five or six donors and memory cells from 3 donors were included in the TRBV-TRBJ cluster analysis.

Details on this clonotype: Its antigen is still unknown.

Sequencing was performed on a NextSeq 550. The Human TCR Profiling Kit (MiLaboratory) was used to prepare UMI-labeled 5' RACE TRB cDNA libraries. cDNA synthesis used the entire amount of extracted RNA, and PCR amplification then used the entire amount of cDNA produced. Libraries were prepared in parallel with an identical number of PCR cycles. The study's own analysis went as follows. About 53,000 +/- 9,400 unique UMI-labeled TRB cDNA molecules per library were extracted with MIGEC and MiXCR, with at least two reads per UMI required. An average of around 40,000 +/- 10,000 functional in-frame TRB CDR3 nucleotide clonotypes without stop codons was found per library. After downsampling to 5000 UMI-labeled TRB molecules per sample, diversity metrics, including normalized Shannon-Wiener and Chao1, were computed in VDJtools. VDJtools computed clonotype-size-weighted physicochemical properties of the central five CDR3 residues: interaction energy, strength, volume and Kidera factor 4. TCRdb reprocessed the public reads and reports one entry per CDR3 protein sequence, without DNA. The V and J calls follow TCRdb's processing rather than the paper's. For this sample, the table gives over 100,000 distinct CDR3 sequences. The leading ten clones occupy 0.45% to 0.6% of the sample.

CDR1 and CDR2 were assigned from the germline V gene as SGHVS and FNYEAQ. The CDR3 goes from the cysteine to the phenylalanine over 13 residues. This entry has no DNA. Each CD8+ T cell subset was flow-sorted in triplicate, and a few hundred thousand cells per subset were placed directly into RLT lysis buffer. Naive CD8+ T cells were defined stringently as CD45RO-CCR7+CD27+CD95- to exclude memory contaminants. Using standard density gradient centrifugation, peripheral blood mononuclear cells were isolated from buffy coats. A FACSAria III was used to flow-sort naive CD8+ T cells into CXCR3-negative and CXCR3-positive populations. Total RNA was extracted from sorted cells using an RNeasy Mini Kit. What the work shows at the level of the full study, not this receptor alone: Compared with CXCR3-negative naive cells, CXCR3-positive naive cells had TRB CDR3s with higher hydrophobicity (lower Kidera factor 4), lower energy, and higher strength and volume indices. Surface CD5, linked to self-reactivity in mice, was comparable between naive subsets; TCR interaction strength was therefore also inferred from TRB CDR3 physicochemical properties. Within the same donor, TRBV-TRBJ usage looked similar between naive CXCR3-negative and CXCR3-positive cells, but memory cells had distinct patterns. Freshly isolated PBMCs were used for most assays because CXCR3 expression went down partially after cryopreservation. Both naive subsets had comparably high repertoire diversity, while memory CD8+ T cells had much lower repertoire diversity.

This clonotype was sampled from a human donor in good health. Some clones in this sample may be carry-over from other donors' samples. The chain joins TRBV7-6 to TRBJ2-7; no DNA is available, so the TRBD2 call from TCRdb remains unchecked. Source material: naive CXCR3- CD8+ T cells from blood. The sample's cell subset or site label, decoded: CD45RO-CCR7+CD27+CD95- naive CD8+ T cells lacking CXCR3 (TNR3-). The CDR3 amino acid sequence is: CASSRQRGNEQYF.